The rows below give T cell receptor beta chains drawn from one sample of a study of blood T cell repertoires in COVID-19. The table came from immunoSEQ multiplex PCR; TCRdb's copy has only in-frame clones and leaves some out. The data contain around 100,000 clones, 75% to 95% of them seen just once; the ten biggest clones take up around 4.4%. Sequenced input: peripheral blood. Receptors were obtained from a man younger than 30 with acute or convalescent COVID-19. CDR3s include the opening cysteine and the closing phenylalanine or tryptophan. D genes are given only for firm matches. For some rows the clone size is stated as once, few or many, or as a class when expanded; others skip it.

.,TRBV19,.,TRBJ1-5,CASSMGDWDQPQHF,TGTGCCAGTAGTATGGGGGACTGGGATCAGCCCCAGCATTTT
.,TRBV7-9,.,TRBJ2-7,CASSSYYEQYF,TGTGCCAGCAGCTCGTATTACGAGCAGTACTTC
.,TRBV6-2/TRBV6-3,.,TRBJ2-4,CASSYLRDLANIQYF,TGTGCCAGCAGTTACCTCCGGGACTTGGCCAACATTCAGTACTTC
once,TRBV5-6,TRBD1,TRBJ2-1,CASSTLGQSSYNEQFF,TGTGCCAGCAGCACCCTGGGACAGTCTTCCTACAATGAGCAGTTCTTC
.,TRBV25-1,TRBD1,TRBJ1-1,CASSELEGQGETFF,TGTGCCAGCAGTGAATTGGAGGGACAGGGGGAAACTTTCTTT
once,TRBV5-4,.,TRBJ1-2,CASSAGDTNYGYTF,TGTGCCAGCAGTGCAGGGGATACTAACTATGGCTACACCTTC
.,TRBV19,.,TRBJ1-1,CASRDLNTEAFF,TGTGCCAGTAGGGACTTGAACACTGAAGCTTTCTTT
.,TRBV7-9,.,TRBJ1-1,CASSLVQVEAFF,TGTGCCAGCAGCTTGGTACAGGTTGAAGCTTTCTTT
.,TRBV9,TRBD1,TRBJ1-1,CASSAPTGGRNTEAFF,TGTGCCAGCAGCGCCCCGACAGGGGGTCGAAACACTGAAGCTTTCTTT
.,TRBV19,.,TRBJ1-1,CASSSPGGPTEAFF,TGTGCCAGTAGTTCCCCCGGGGGGCCGACTGAAGCTTTCTTT
.,TRBV10-1,TRBD1,TRBJ2-2,CASTRGTGKDGELFF,TGCGCCAGCACCCGAGGGACAGGGAAGGACGGGGAGCTGTTTTTT
.,TRBV6-5,TRBD1,TRBJ1-1,CASREGQGWDTEAFF,TGTGCCAGCAGGGAGGGACAGGGGTGGGACACTGAAGCTTTCTTT
.,TRBV19,.,TRBJ2-7,CASSIGGSEQYF,TGTGCCAGTAGTATAGGGGGCAGCGAGCAGTACTTC
.,TRBV11-2,.,TRBJ2-7,CASSLDTPSEQYF,TGTGCCAGCAGCTTAGATACTCCCTCCGAGCAGTACTTC
.,TRBV9,TRBD1,TRBJ2-5,CASSGRTGQETQYF,TGTGCCAGCAGCGGGAGGACAGGGCAAGAGACCCAGTACTTC
.,TRBV6-1,TRBD2,TRBJ2-1,CASSGRSGLAGGTRFF,TGTGCCAGCAGTGGTAGATCGGGACTAGCGGGAGGGACCCGGTTCTTC
.,TRBV5-1,TRBD1,TRBJ1-2,CASSLGTANYGYTF,TGCGCCAGCAGCTTAGGGACAGCTAACTATGGCTACACCTTC
.,TRBV27,.,TRBJ1-2,CASSFWAGNNYGYTF,TGTGCCAGCAGTTTCTGGGCAGGGAATAACTATGGCTACACCTTC
.,TRBV25-1,.,TRBJ2-7,CASSPAGDYEQYF,TGTGCCAGCTCTCCAGCAGGGGACTACGAGCAGTACTTC
.,TRBV6-1,TRBD1,TRBJ2-7,CASSAPRDSGRYEQYF,TGTGCCAGCAGTGCTCCCCGGGACAGTGGCCGATACGAGCAGTACTTC
.,TRBV12-5,TRBD1,TRBJ1-3,CASGLEGTGFSSGNTIYF,TGTGCTAGTGGTTTGGAGGGGACAGGGTTTTCATCCGGAAACACCATATATTTT
.,TRBV5-1,.,TRBJ1-2,CASSLDPTGGALSSGYTF,TGCGCCAGCAGCTTGGACCCGACGGGAGGCGCCCTAAGTAGTGGCTACACCTTC
.,TRBV7-2,TRBD1,TRBJ1-2,CASSLGTGSSANYGYTF,TGTGCCAGCAGCCTCGGGACAGGGAGTTCAGCTAACTATGGCTACACCTTC